Shown below are 20 T cell receptor beta chains from a single sample sequenced in a study of T cell clonality in common variable immunodeficiency. Sequencing used immunoSEQ multiplex PCR; TCRdb keeps in-frame clones, though not all of them. Altogether about 40,000 clones were found in the sample, and no singletons occur. Sequencing input: peripheral blood mononuclear cells. The receptor source for this set is a person aged 18 to 69 in good health.

This clone showed up many times. The read halts 3 residues ahead of the CDR3 end, with the missing end drawn from the germline J gene. The genes are TRBV4-1 and TRBJ2-4; TRBD1 agrees at 7 bases. Per the germline V gene, CDR1 is MGHRA and CDR2 is YSYEKL. The V gene end was trimmed by 0 bases and the J gene end by 4 bases; junction bases not matched to a gene: 6. The CDR3 is 16 amino acids. CDR3 DNA, as far as it was read: TGCGCCAGCAGCCAAGATGAGGGGGCGCGAAAAAACATT. This translates into CASSQDEGARKNI. The full CDR3 is CASSQDEGARKNIQYF.

Comment on this clone: The read falls 3 residues short of the CDR3 end, and the missing part is taken from the germline J gene. This sequence joins TRBV19 and TRBJ1-2, with D perhaps TRBD1 (5 bases). CDR1 and CDR2 from the germline V gene are LNHDA and SQIVND (reference sequence). The CDR3 spans 13 residues. The sequenced part of the CDR3 DNA is TGTGCCAGTAGATCCCGGGGGAACAATGAC. Its translation: CASRSRGNND. The complete CDR3 sequence is CASRSRGNNDYTF.

This clone was detected many times. The CDR3 is cut off 3 residues early in the read; its end comes from the germline J gene. The chain employs TRBV30 and TRBJ1-6; 8 bases agree with TRBD1. V lost 5 bases to trimming and J lost 4 bases; unmatched junction nucleotides: 7. Germline values: CDR1 GTSNPN, CDR2 SVGIG (reference sequence). The CDR3 has 15 residues. Partial CDR3 DNA: TGTGCCTGGTCAGGGGGCCGCGCGTATAATTCACCC. The encoded protein is CAWSGGRAYNSP. The entire CDR3 reads CAWSGGRAYNSPLHF.

This clone appeared many times. The read terminates 3 residues ahead of where the CDR3 ends, so the germline J gene completes it. The chain has TRBV7-9 and TRBJ2-5, with D hard to call. CDR1 is SEHNR, CDR2 FQNEAQ, per germline (reference sequence). V shed 5 bases and J shed 0 bases, with 13 bases lying between them. The CDR3 contains 15 residues. The CDR3 region is CASSLNAANQETQYF. The sequenced CDR3 bases are TGTGCCAGCAGCCTGAACGCGGCCAACCAAGAGACC.

There are many counts of this clone. The sequence runs out 3 residues before the end of the CDR3; the remainder is reconstructed from the germline J gene. The chain recombines TRBV5-1 with TRBJ2-2; 7 nucleotides match TRBD1. This CDR3 has 15 residues. The germline V gene encodes CDR1 SGHRS and CDR2 YFSETQ. CDR3 amino acids: CASSFGTATDEKLFF. CDR3 DNA, as far as it was read: TGCGCCAGCAGCTTCGGGACAGCGACCGATGAAAAG.

At least ten counts were recorded for this clone. The CDR3 goes on 3 residues after the read ends, and that part is filled in from the germline J gene. The rearrangement links TRBV18 to TRBJ2-3, with D hard to call. This CDR3 has 12 amino acids. Looked up from germline, CDR1 is KGHSH and CDR2 is LQKENI. CDR3 sequence reads: CASSTLLTPQYF. The part of the CDR3 DNA that was read is TGTGCCAGCTCAACACTACTAACCCCG.

This clone was observed many times. Read coverage stops 3 residues before the CDR3 terminus; the germline J gene supplies the remainder. J is TRBJ2-3 and V is TRBV5-1; TRBD2 matches at 9 bases. V trimming: 2 bases; J trimming: 0 bases; junction bases outside the gene matches: 7. CDR1 and CDR2 from the germline V gene are SGHRS and YFSETQ. The CDR3 loop spans 17 amino acids. Here the CDR3 reads CASSLGTSSLSTDTQYF. The CDR3 DNA, read in part, is TGCGCCAGCAGCTTAGGGACTAGCAGCCTTAGCACAGATACG.

In its sample, this clone was seen many times. The CDR3 is cut off 3 residues early in the read; its end comes from the germline J gene. This chain connects TRBV20-1 to TRBJ1-1, with 11 bases aligning to TRBD1. Trimming cost V 6 bases and J 1 base; bases outside gene matches: 7. CDR3 length equals 15 residues. Per the germline V gene, CDR1 is DFQATT and CDR2 is SNEGSKA (reference sequence). The sequenced CDR3 bases are TGCAGTGCAAAGGACAGGGGGCTATCGAACACTGAA. This translates into CSAKDRGLSNTE. The full CDR3 reads CSAKDRGLSNTEAFF.

Ten or more counts support this clone. The CDR3 end is not reached by the read, which stops 3 residues before it; the germline J gene fills it in. The rearrangement joins TRBV7-2 to TRBJ2-7, with 9 bases matching TRBD1. The CDR3 has 15 amino acids. Germline CDR1 SGHTA, CDR2 FQGNSA. V dropped 2 bases and J dropped 3; count of bases not matched to a gene: 5. The CDR3 bases that were read are TGTGCCAGCAGCTTAAGCGGGACAGGGCTCTACGAG. Its protein is CASSLSGTGLYE. The full-length CDR3 reads as CASSLSGTGLYEQYF. Based on the CDR3 plus reference TRBV7-2 and TRBJ2-7, the full variable domain is GAGVSQSPSNKVTEKGKDVELRCDPISGHTALYWYRQSLGQGLEFLIYFQGNSAPDKSGLPSDRFSAERTGGSVSTLTIQRTQQEDSAVYLCASSLSGTGLYEQYFGPGTRLTVT.

This clone was seen a handful of times. The read halts 3 residues ahead of the CDR3 end, with the missing end drawn from the germline J gene. The chain links TRBV7-2 to TRBJ1-2; no firm D call. CDR3 length: 15 residues. Germline V gene data show CDR1 as SGHTA and CDR2 as FQGNSA. The CDR3 loop is CASSPDYLSTDTYTF. The sequenced CDR3 bases are TGTGCCAGCAGCCCTGACTACCTTAGCACAGATACC.

This clone was recorded many times. The CDR3 extends 3 residues past the end of the read, so its final part is completed from the germline J gene. V and J are TRBV12-5 and TRBJ1-2, with 9 bases matching TRBD1. There are 16 residues in the CDR3. In germline, CDR1 is LGHNT, CDR2 FRNRAP. The covered CDR3 bases are TGTGCTAGTGGTTCCCCCCTAGACAGGGGGAGAGGGGGC. Amino acid sequence: CASGSPLDRGRGG. The CDR3 in its entirety is CASGSPLDRGRGGYTF.

This clone was seen many times. The CDR3 goes on 3 residues after the read ends, and that part is filled in from the germline J gene. The gene calls are TRBV20-1 and TRBJ2-3; 12 positions agree with TRBD1. Germline CDR1 reads DFQATT; CDR2 reads SNEGSKA (reference sequence). The CDR3 sequence is 15 residues long. The covered CDR3 bases are TGCAGCCTGCTCTTGGGACAGGGGGCGACAGATACG. Its protein is CSLLLGQGATDT. The whole CDR3 protein reads CSLLLGQGATDTQYF.

There are many counts of this clone. The observed sequence ends 3 residues before the CDR3 terminus, with the missing tail filled in from the germline J gene. The rearrangement joins TRBV20-1 to TRBJ1-2; no clear D gene. The germline CDR1 and CDR2 sequences are DFQATT and SNEGSKA (reference sequence). CDR3 length: 11 residues. V lost 3 bases and J lost 7, with 9 bases in between. The sequenced CDR3 bases are TGCAGTGCTAGCGCAGGTATTGGC. Translated: CSASAGIG. Given in full, the CDR3 is CSASAGIGYTF.

In this sample, this clone turned up many times. The CDR3 end is not reached by the read, which stops 3 residues before it; the germline J gene fills it in. J is TRBJ2-7 and V is TRBV30; no firm D call. The V end lost 0 bases, the J end lost 2 bases, and 11 bases lay between the germline ends. Germline CDR1 GTSNPN, CDR2 SVGIG (reference sequence). This CDR3 region has 14 residues. CDR3 loop: CAWSVQRFTYEQYF. The DNA read from the CDR3 is TGTGCCTGGAGTGTACAAAGATTTACCTACGAG.

In its sample, this clone was seen many times. The read ends 3 residues shy of where the CDR3 ends; the end is completed using the germline J gene. J is TRBJ2-5 and V is TRBV4-2, with 11 bases lining up with TRBD2. Germline V CDR1 and CDR2: LGHNA, YNFKEQ. Trimming cost V 4 bases and J 4 bases; bases outside gene matches: 20. This CDR3 spans 20 amino acids. CDR3 DNA (partial): TGTGCCAGCAGCCCCGGACAAGCCGGGACTAGCGGAAGGGTAGGAGAGACC. Protein: CASSPGQAGTSGRVGET. The full CDR3 reads CASSPGQAGTSGRVGETQYF.

A word on this clone: The read terminates 3 residues ahead of where the CDR3 ends, so the germline J gene completes it. The chain couples TRBV7-8 to TRBJ1-2, with TRBD1 identical over 7 bases. The CDR3 consists of 14 residues. Trimming removed 2 bases from V and 2 bases from J; junction bases left unmatched: 2. Germline CDR1 SGHVS, CDR2 FQNEAQ. Here the CDR3 reads CASSLRGQNYGYTF. CDR3 DNA, as far as it was read: TGTGCCAGCAGCTTAAGGGGACAGAACTATGGC.

A word on this clone: The DNA ends 3 residues before the CDR3 does, and the rest of the CDR3 is filled in from the germline J gene. The chain joins TRBV5-1 to TRBJ1-2; 9 positions match TRBD1. The junction had 4 bases not matched to a gene; V was cut back by 0 bases and J by 7 bases. Germline V gene data show CDR1 as SGHRS and CDR2 as YFSETQ. CDR3 length: 14 residues. The CDR3 DNA, read in part, is TGCGCCAGCAGCTTGGCCGGACAGGGGTCTGGC. It is translated as CASSLAGQGSG. The complete CDR3 sequence is CASSLAGQGSGYTF.

This clone was counted many times. The sequenced CDR3 bases are TGTGCCAGCAGTGCTCTAGCGGGAGGTGGTGATGAG. It translates to CASSALAGGGDE. The CDR3 as a whole reads CASSALAGGGDEQFF. The chain links TRBV2 to TRBJ2-1; 11 nucleotides line up with TRBD2. The read gets to within 3 residues of the CDR3 end, and the germline J gene fills in the rest. This CDR3 has 15 amino acids. Germline V gene lookup returns CDR1 SNHLY and CDR2 FYNNEI. V lost 4 bases to trimming and J lost 8 bases; unmatched junction nucleotides: 7.

This clone showed up many times. The read stops 3 residues short of the end of the CDR3; the missing end is completed from the germline J gene. V gene TRBV7-9 combines with J gene TRBJ1-4, with a tentative D call TRBD1 (6 bases). Deletions cut 5 bases from V and 7 bases from J, with 17 bases between. Germline CDR1 reads SEHNR; CDR2 reads FQNEAQ (reference sequence). The CDR3 loop spans 15 amino acids. CDR3 in amino acids: CASSERTGSSEKLFF. CDR3 DNA (partial): TGTGCCAGCAGCGAGAGAACAGGGAGCTCTGAAAAA.

There are many counts of this clone. Read data end 3 residues before the CDR3 end; the end is taken from the germline J gene. The V gene is TRBV20-1, the J gene TRBJ1-5; tentative D call: TRBD1 (6 bases). This CDR3 is 14 amino acids long. The germline CDR1 and CDR2 sequences are DFQATT and SNEGSKA (reference sequence). V lost 5 bases and J lost 0, with 11 bases in between. The part of the CDR3 DNA that was read is TGCAGTGCTCTACAGGGACATAGCAATCAGCCC. Translating gives CSALQGHSNQP. The whole CDR3 sequence reads CSALQGHSNQPQHF.